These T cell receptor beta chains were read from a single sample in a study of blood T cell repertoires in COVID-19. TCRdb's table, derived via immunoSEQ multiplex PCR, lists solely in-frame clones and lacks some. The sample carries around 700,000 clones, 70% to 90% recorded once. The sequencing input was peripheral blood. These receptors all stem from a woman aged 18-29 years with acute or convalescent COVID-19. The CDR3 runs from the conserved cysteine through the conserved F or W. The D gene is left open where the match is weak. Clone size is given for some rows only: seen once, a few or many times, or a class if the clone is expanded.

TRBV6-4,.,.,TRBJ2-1,TGTGCCAGCAGCGGGGGGCCCGACTTTAATGAGCAGTTCTTC,CASSGGPDFNEQFF
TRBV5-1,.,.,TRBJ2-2,TGCGCCAGCAGCCCCGTCGGGTACGGGGAGCTGTTTTTT,CASSPVGYGELFF
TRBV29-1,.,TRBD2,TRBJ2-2,TGCAGCGTTGTAACTAGCGGGGGGAACGGGGAGCTGTTTTTT,CSVVTSGGNGELFF
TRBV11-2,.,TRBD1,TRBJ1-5,TGTGCCAGCAGCTTAGGGGACAGGGTTAGTCAGCCCCAGCATTTT,CASSLGDRVSQPQHF
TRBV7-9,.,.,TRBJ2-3,TGTGCCTGCGCGCGGTTGGAAATCACAGATACGCAGTATTTT,CACARLEITDTQYF
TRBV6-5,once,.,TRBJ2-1,TGTGCCAGCAGCCACCGGGACTTCTCCTACAATGAGCAGTTCTTC,CASSHRDFSYNEQFF
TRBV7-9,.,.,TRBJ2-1,TGTGCCAGCAGCTTCGTAGGCGGGGCCCTTGGGGATGAGCAGTTCTTC,CASSFVGGALGDEQFF
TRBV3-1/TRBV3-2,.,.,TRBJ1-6,TGTGCCAGCAGCCAAGCTGGCCGATCACCCCTCCACTTT,CASSQAGRSPLHF
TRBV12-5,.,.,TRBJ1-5,TGTGCTAGTGGGGGCCTCCCCTGGCAGATTCAACCCCAGCATTTT,CASGGLPWQIQPQHF
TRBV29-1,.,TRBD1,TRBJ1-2,TGCAGCGTTGAAGATCGCCAAGGACAGGGCGGAGGCTACACCTTC,CSVEDRQGQGGGYTF
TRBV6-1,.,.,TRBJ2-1,TGTGCCAGCAGTGAAGCTGCAATGACAGCTATAGTGAATGAGCAGTTCTTC,CASSEAAMTAIVNEQFF
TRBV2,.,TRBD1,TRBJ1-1,TGTGCCAGCAGGGTGGACAGGGGGGTGGACACTGAAGCTTTCTTT,CASRVDRGVDTEAFF
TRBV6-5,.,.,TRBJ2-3,TGTGCCAGCAGTTACAACAGGCCCCCAGATACGCAGTATTTT,CASSYNRPPDTQYF
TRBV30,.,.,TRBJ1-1,TGTGCCTGGAACTCTAGGGGACAAAACACTGAAGCTTTCTTT,CAWNSRGQNTEAFF
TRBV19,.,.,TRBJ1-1,TGTGCCAGTAGTGCGTCCATCACAGTGAACACTGAAGCTTTCTTT,CASSASITVNTEAFF
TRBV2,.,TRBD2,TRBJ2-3,TGTGCCAGCAGGCGGGGGGGCGCTAGCACAGATACGCAGTATTTT,CASRRGGASTDTQYF
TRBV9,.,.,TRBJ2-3,TGTGCCAGCAGCATCCGGGGGGCGGGGGATACGCAGTATTTT,CASSIRGAGDTQYF
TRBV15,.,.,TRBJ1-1,TGTGCCACCAGCAGAGCCGGCGGGAGGAACACTGAAGCTTTCTTT,CATSRAGGRNTEAFF